The present TCR beta chain was sequenced within a study of T-cell reconstitution after alpha-beta-depleted transplantation in children. Whole-study results and caveats: Certain patients had high TCRbeta diversity at day 60, and it came from recipient T cells and thymic progenitors that survived. The origin of alpha-beta T cells about two months after transplant was reportedly several hundred expanded graft clones. The authors attributed T-cell counts and diversity one year after transplant mostly to newly produced T cells.

CDR3 length: 18 amino acids. CDR1 is MNHEY and CDR2 is SVGAGI in the germline V gene. V lost 0 bases and J 5 bases, leaving 22 bases between the germline ends. It was with unique molecular identifiers that the TCRbeta library was prepared. TCRdb passed the PCR reads through MiXCR, listing each CDR3 protein once. The sample records 220,000 or so distinct CDR3 sequences, 6.5% to 10% being singletons. This clonotype was counted at least ten times. Its specificity is not known. This sequence was found in a male patient between 5 and 17 years old who had a stem cell transplant for acute lymphoblastic leukemia, so the T cells may come from the graft donor. The chain is built from TRBV6-5 and TRBJ1-2; D is perhaps TRBD1 (5 bases). This material consisted of PBMCs, mostly from graft donor cells, taken 180 days after TCRalphabeta/CD19-depleted stem cell transplant. CDR3 loop: CASSYSSIGALILYGYTF. The CDR3 nucleotides are TGTGCCAGCAGTTACTCGAGTATAGGGGCCCTCATCTTATATGGCTACACCTTC.